This T cell receptor (beta chain) derives from a study of cytomegalovirus exposure and HLA in healthy donors. V gave up 0 bases and J gave up 6 bases, with 11 bases separating them. This CDR3 has 14 amino acids. Germline V lookup: CDR1 MGHRA, CDR2 YSYEKL. The PCR employed 60 Vbeta primers together with 13 Jbeta primers. Assay: immunoSEQ multiplex PCR; the TCRdb copy retains only in-frame clones and omits some. The sample includes about 120,000 clones, 65% to 75% of them seen just once. Material: PBMCs. This clonotype was obtained from a man aged 30 to 39 in good health and CMV-seropositive. The V and J genes are TRBV4-1 and TRBJ1-1, with D possibly TRBD1 on 6 matching bases. The chain's CDR3 is CASSQEVQGSEAFF. The CDR3 DNA follows: TGCGCCAGCAGCCAAGAAGTACAGGGCTCTGAAGCTTTCTTT.